This TCR beta chain appears in the sequencing data of a study of T-cell reconstitution after alpha-beta-depleted transplantation in children. This clonotype appeared many times. For TCRbeta, the library was prepared with unique molecular identifiers. TCRdb independently ran MiXCR on the PCR reads; one entry per CDR3 protein. Of hundreds of thousands of distinct CDR3 sequences in the sample, 32% were seen once. V was shortened by 5 bases and J by 6 bases, with 9 bases between the two germline ends. This CDR3 is built from 12 residues. Germline V gives CDR1 SGHVS, CDR2 FNYEAQ. Sequenced here: PBMCs from the stem cell graft donor, sampled from the stem cell graft. The V and J genes are TRBV7-6 and TRBJ2-3, with D unresolved. The sequence was collected from a human donor who donated a stem cell graft to a child with aplastic anemia. The CDR3 region is CASSPGRDTQYF. CDR3 in DNA: TGTGCCAGCAGCCCAGGACGGGATACGCAGTATTTT. Variable domain in full (rest from reference TRBV7-6 and TRBJ2-3): GAGVSQSPRYKVTKRGQDVALRCDPISGHVSLYWYRQALGQGPEFLTYFNYEAQQDKSGLPNDRFSAERPEGSISTLTIQRTEQRDSAMYRCASSPGRDTQYFGPGTRLTVL.